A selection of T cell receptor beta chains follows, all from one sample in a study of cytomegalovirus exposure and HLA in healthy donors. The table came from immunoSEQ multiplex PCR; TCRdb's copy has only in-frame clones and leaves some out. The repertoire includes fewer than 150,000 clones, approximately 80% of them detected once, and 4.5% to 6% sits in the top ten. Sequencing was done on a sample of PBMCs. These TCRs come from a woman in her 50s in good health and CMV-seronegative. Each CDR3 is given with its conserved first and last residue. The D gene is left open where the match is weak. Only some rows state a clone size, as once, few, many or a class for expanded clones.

CDR3aa: CASSTGQDSGNEQFF; CDR3nt: TGTGCCAGTAGTACGGGACAGGACTCGGGCAATGAGCAGTTCTTC; abundance: once; len: 15; j_gene: TRBJ2-1; v_gene: TRBV19; d_gene: TRBD1
CDR3aa: CASSLAGTGFGNTIYF; CDR3nt: TGCGCCAGCAGCTTGGCCGGGACAGGATTTGGAAACACCATATATTTT; abundance: -; len: 16; j_gene: TRBJ1-3; v_gene: TRBV5-1; d_gene: TRBD1
CDR3aa: CASTREGRSRDTQYF; CDR3nt: TGTGCCAGCACCCGAGAGGGCCGATCTAGAGATACGCAGTATTTT; abundance: -; len: 15; j_gene: TRBJ2-3; v_gene: TRBV7-2; d_gene: -
CDR3aa: CASSLGGRHNEQFF; CDR3nt: TGTGCCAGCAGCCTGGGAGGCAGACACAATGAGCAGTTCTTC; abundance: few; len: 14; j_gene: TRBJ2-1; v_gene: TRBV6-6; d_gene: -
CDR3aa: CAWSVGTSGGGEEFF; CDR3nt: TGTGCCTGGAGTGTAGGGACTAGCGGGGGGGGAGAGGAGTTCTTC; abundance: -; len: 15; j_gene: TRBJ2-1; v_gene: TRBV30; d_gene: TRBD2
CDR3aa: CASSLDAWTSIINEQFF; CDR3nt: TGCGCCAGCAGCTTGGATGCCTGGACTAGTATTATCAATGAGCAGTTCTTC; abundance: -; len: 17; j_gene: TRBJ2-1; v_gene: TRBV5-1; d_gene: TRBD2
CDR3aa: CASSRTGGNTGELFF; CDR3nt: TGTGCCAGCAGCCGGACAGGGGGGAACACCGGGGAGCTGTTTTTT; abundance: -; len: 15; j_gene: TRBJ2-2; v_gene: TRBV7-9; d_gene: TRBD1
CDR3aa: CASSSLSGGGGYTF; CDR3nt: TGTGCCAGCAGCTCCTTGTCAGGGGGTGGGGGCTACACCTTC; abundance: once; len: 14; j_gene: TRBJ1-2; v_gene: TRBV27; d_gene: TRBD1
CDR3aa: CASSLSQGETQYF; CDR3nt: TGTGCCAGCAGCTTGTCTCAGGGAGAGACCCAGTACTTC; abundance: -; len: 13; j_gene: TRBJ2-5; v_gene: TRBV7-9; d_gene: -
CDR3aa: CASSLVGGSYEQYF; CDR3nt: TGCGCCAGCAGCTTGGTTGGGGGGTCCTACGAGCAGTACTTC; abundance: -; len: 14; j_gene: TRBJ2-7; v_gene: TRBV5-1; d_gene: -
CDR3aa: CASSQTPTGWNEQFF; CDR3nt: TGTGCCAGCAGCCAAACCCCGACAGGATGGAATGAGCAGTTCTTC; abundance: -; len: 15; j_gene: TRBJ2-1; v_gene: TRBV11-3; d_gene: -
CDR3aa: CASSLEGTGDGETQYF; CDR3nt: TGCGCCAGCAGCTTGGAAGGGACAGGGGATGGAGAGACCCAGTACTTC; abundance: -; len: 16; j_gene: TRBJ2-5; v_gene: TRBV5-1; d_gene: TRBD1
CDR3aa: CASSWGQARTEAFF; CDR3nt: TGCGCCAGCAGCTGGGGACAGGCAAGAACTGAAGCTTTCTTT; abundance: -; len: 14; j_gene: TRBJ1-1; v_gene: TRBV5-1; d_gene: TRBD1
CDR3aa: CASSEGQGNLNEKLFF; CDR3nt: TGTGCCAGCAGCGAAGGACAGGGGAACTTGAATGAAAAACTGTTTTTT; abundance: -; len: 16; j_gene: TRBJ1-4; v_gene: TRBV7-9; d_gene: TRBD1
CDR3aa: CASSLRPGQGIDTQYF; CDR3nt: TGTGCCAGCAGCCTTAGACCGGGACAGGGAATCGATACGCAGTATTTT; abundance: -; len: 16; j_gene: TRBJ2-3; v_gene: TRBV9; d_gene: TRBD1
CDR3aa: CASSYRYGSADTQYF; CDR3nt: TGTGCCAGCAGTTACAGGTATGGGAGCGCAGATACGCAGTATTTT; abundance: -; len: 15; j_gene: TRBJ2-3; v_gene: TRBV6-6; d_gene: -
CDR3aa: CASSRTEGGDEQYF; CDR3nt: TGTGCCAGCAGTCGTACCGAAGGCGGGGACGAGCAGTACTTC; abundance: -; len: 14; j_gene: TRBJ2-7; v_gene: TRBV6-6; d_gene: -
CDR3aa: CASRPTGNYGYTF; CDR3nt: TGTGCCAGCAGACCGACAGGGAACTATGGCTACACCTTC; abundance: once; len: 13; j_gene: TRBJ1-2; v_gene: TRBV7-9; d_gene: TRBD1
CDR3aa: CASSELSGETQYF; CDR3nt: TGTGCCAGCAGTGAACTGTCCGGGGAGACCCAGTACTTC; abundance: -; len: 13; j_gene: TRBJ2-5; v_gene: TRBV2; d_gene: -
CDR3aa: CASSLVANDGYTF; CDR3nt: TGCGCCAGCAGCTTGGTGGCAAATGATGGCTACACCTTC; abundance: few; len: 13; j_gene: TRBJ1-2; v_gene: TRBV5-1; d_gene: -
CDR3aa: CASSFFWGVDGYTF; CDR3nt: TGTGCCAGCAGCTTCTTTTGGGGGGTTGATGGCTACACCTTC; abundance: once; len: 14; j_gene: TRBJ1-2; v_gene: TRBV13; d_gene: -
CDR3aa: CATSRDMGLGTQYF; CDR3nt: TGTGCCACCAGCAGAGATATGGGACTAGGGACCCAGTACTTC; abundance: once; len: 14; j_gene: TRBJ2-5; v_gene: TRBV15; d_gene: TRBD2
CDR3aa: CASSETGDTYNEQFF; CDR3nt: TGTGCCAGCAGTGAAACAGGGGACACCTACAATGAGCAGTTCTTC; abundance: -; len: 15; j_gene: TRBJ2-1; v_gene: TRBV6-4; d_gene: TRBD1
CDR3aa: CASSLVGGTYAEQYF; CDR3nt: TGCGCCAGCAGCTTGGTGGGGGGAACCTACGCAGAGCAGTACTTC; abundance: once; len: 15; j_gene: TRBJ2-7; v_gene: TRBV5-1; d_gene: -
CDR3aa: CASSPDPSGADTQYF; CDR3nt: TGTGCCAGCAGCCCCGACCCGTCAGGGGCGGATACGCAGTATTTT; abundance: -; len: 15; j_gene: TRBJ2-3; v_gene: TRBV7-3; d_gene: -
CDR3aa: CASSESMAGHQPQHF; CDR3nt: TGTGCCAGCAGTGAAAGCATGGCAGGCCATCAGCCCCAGCATTTT; abundance: -; len: 15; j_gene: TRBJ1-5; v_gene: TRBV2; d_gene: -
CDR3aa: CASSYGQGSTDTQYF; CDR3nt: TGTGCCAGCAGCTATGGACAGGGTAGCACAGATACGCAGTATTTT; abundance: once; len: 15; j_gene: TRBJ2-3; v_gene: TRBV21-1; d_gene: -
CDR3aa: CASSQGQRGQETQYF; CDR3nt: TGCGCCAGCAGCCAAGGTCAGCGGGGGCAAGAGACCCAGTACTTC; abundance: few; len: 15; j_gene: TRBJ2-5; v_gene: TRBV4-1; d_gene: TRBD2
CDR3aa: CASSSGLAGVYNEQFF; CDR3nt: TGCGCCAGCAGCTCAGGACTAGCGGGGGTATACAATGAGCAGTTCTTC; abundance: -; len: 16; j_gene: TRBJ2-1; v_gene: TRBV5-1; d_gene: TRBD2
CDR3aa: CASSERGWRGDTEAFF; CDR3nt: TGTGCCAGCAGTGAAAGAGGTTGGAGGGGAGACACTGAAGCTTTCTTT; abundance: -; len: 16; j_gene: TRBJ1-1; v_gene: TRBV6-1; d_gene: -
CDR3aa: CAWRRSTGLYETQYF; CDR3nt: TGTGCCTGGAGAAGATCGACAGGGTTGTACGAGACCCAGTACTTC; abundance: -; len: 15; j_gene: TRBJ2-5; v_gene: TRBV30; d_gene: TRBD1
CDR3aa: CASSDGTGLNEQYF; CDR3nt: TGTGCCAGCAGTGACGGGACAGGGCTTAACGAGCAGTACTTC; abundance: -; len: 14; j_gene: TRBJ2-7; v_gene: TRBV9; d_gene: TRBD1
CDR3aa: CASSQGSGGLKETQYF; CDR3nt: TGTGCCAGCAGCCAAGGGAGCGGGGGGCTCAAAGAGACCCAGTACTTC; abundance: -; len: 16; j_gene: TRBJ2-5; v_gene: TRBV4-2; d_gene: TRBD2
CDR3aa: CASSLGQPSNQPQHF; CDR3nt: TGTGCCAGCAGCTTGGGACAGCCAAGCAATCAGCCCCAGCATTTT; abundance: -; len: 15; j_gene: TRBJ1-5; v_gene: TRBV5-6; d_gene: -
CDR3aa: CASRGLAFYEQYF; CDR3nt: TGTGCCAGCAGGGGACTAGCGTTTTACGAGCAGTACTTC; abundance: -; len: 13; j_gene: TRBJ2-7; v_gene: TRBV6-1; d_gene: TRBD2
CDR3aa: CASKDRDRGHQPQHF; CDR3nt: TGTGCCAGTAAAGACCGGGACAGGGGACATCAGCCCCAGCATTTT; abundance: -; len: 15; j_gene: TRBJ1-5; v_gene: TRBV19; d_gene: TRBD1
CDR3aa: CASSLMPGQGTVGYTF; CDR3nt: TGTGCCAGCAGCCTGATGCCGGGACAGGGCACGGTTGGCTACACCTTC; abundance: -; len: 16; j_gene: TRBJ1-2; v_gene: TRBV28; d_gene: TRBD1
CDR3aa: CASSSQEGSNQPQHF; CDR3nt: TGTGCCAGCAGTTCCCAGGAGGGTAGCAATCAGCCCCAGCATTTT; abundance: -; len: 15; j_gene: TRBJ1-5; v_gene: TRBV7-8; d_gene: -
CDR3aa: CASRHGGGAGTDTQYF; CDR3nt: TGTGCCAGCAGACACGGAGGGGGGGCAGGCACAGATACGCAGTATTTT; abundance: -; len: 16; j_gene: TRBJ2-3; v_gene: TRBV28; d_gene: -
CDR3aa: CASSQVIGTGGLEQYF; CDR3nt: TGCGCCAGCAGCCAAGTGATCGGGACAGGGGGGTTAGAGCAGTACTTC; abundance: -; len: 16; j_gene: TRBJ2-7; v_gene: TRBV4-1; d_gene: TRBD1